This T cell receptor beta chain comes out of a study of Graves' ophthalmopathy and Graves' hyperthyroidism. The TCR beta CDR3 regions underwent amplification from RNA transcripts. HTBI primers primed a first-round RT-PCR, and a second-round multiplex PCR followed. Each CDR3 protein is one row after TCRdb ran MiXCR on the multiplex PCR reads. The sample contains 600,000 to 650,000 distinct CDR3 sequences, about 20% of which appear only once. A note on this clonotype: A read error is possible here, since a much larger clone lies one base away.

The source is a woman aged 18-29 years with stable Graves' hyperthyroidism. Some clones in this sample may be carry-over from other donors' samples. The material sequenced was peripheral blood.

CDR3 nucleotides: TGTTCCAGCAGTTGGGGGAAGGGGGAGCTGTTTTTT. Encoded protein: CSSSWGKGELFF. The rearrangement links TRBV28 to TRBJ2-2; D may match TRBD1 or TRBD2 (5 bases each). This CDR3 region has 12 residues. The V gene's germline CDR1 is MDHEN and CDR2 SYDVKM.